The 29 T cell receptor beta chains in this list originate from one sample, sequenced in a study of T cell responses to AZD1222 COVID-19 vaccine. Measured with immunoSEQ multiplex PCR; TCRdb has only the in-frame clones, and not every one. The sample holds 200,000 or so clones, over 80% seen once. Source: peripheral blood, taken on day 0 of AZD1222 vaccination. Receptors were obtained from an adult in good health.

The count of this clone is one. The gene calls are TRBV4-2 and TRBJ1-2; no clear D. Trimming stripped 1 base from V and 4 bases from J, with 10 bases between. Germline CDR1 and CDR2: LGHNA and YNFKEQ. CDR3 length equals 14 residues. CDR3 DNA: TGTGCCAGCAGCCAAGCAGGAGATTCCTATGGCTACACCTTC. This translates into CASSQAGDSYGYTF.

The chain links TRBV6-5 to TRBJ1-1, with D unresolved. Germline assignment: CDR1 MNHEY and CDR2 SVGAGI. Trimming removed 5 bases at V and 4 bases at J, with 17 bases between. The CDR3 has 15 residues. The CDR3 loop is CASSKIWGVATEAFF. For the CDR3, the DNA is TGTGCCAGCAGTAAAATCTGGGGAGTAGCCACTGAAGCTTTCTTT.

This chain links TRBV7-6 with TRBJ2-7; D unclear. CDR1 and CDR2 from the germline V gene are SGHVS and FNYEAQ. The germline V and J ends were trimmed by 0 bases and 6 bases, with 12 bases remaining between them. This CDR3 has 14 residues. The DNA of the CDR3 is TGTGCCAGCAGCTTAGCAGGGTTAGATTCCGAGCAGTACTTC. Translating gives CASSLAGLDSEQYF.

The rearrangement links TRBV18 to TRBJ2-7, with 7 bases fitting TRBD1. The CDR3 has 15 residues. V shed 0 bases and J 4 bases; nucleotides not matched to a gene: 6. Per germline, CDR1 KGHSH and CDR2 LQKENI. The DNA for the CDR3 is TGTGCCAGCTCACCACCGGCTCAGGGGGAATACGAGCAGTACTTC. As protein: CASSPPAQGEYEQYF.

This chain joins TRBV7-9 and TRBJ2-1; tentatively, D is TRBD1 (5 bases). The V and J ends lost 4 bases and 1 base respectively, with 14 bases between them. Germline V gene sequence: CDR1 SEHNR, CDR2 FQNEAQ (reference sequence). This CDR3 spans 16 amino acids. CDR3 in DNA: TGTGCCAGCAGCTCAACAGGTCGGCGGTCCTACAATGAGCAGTTCTTC. This encodes CASSSTGRRSYNEQFF.

This clone was observed a single time. The chain recombines TRBV5-5 with TRBJ2-7; no definite D call. This CDR3 spans 14 amino acids. V shed 0 bases and J shed 6 bases, with 13 bases lying between them. The V gene's germline CDR1 is SGHKS and CDR2 YYEKEE (reference sequence). The chain's CDR3 is CASSLGLSPSEQYF. The DNA for the CDR3 is TGTGCCAGCAGCTTGGGGCTTTCCCCAAGCGAGCAGTACTTC. Based on the CDR3 plus reference TRBV5-5 and TRBJ2-7, the full variable domain is DAGVTQSPTHLIKTRGQQVTLRCSPISGHKSVSWYQQVLGQGPQFIFQYYEKEERGRGNFPDRFSARQFPNYSSELNVNALLLGDSALYLCASSLGLSPSEQYFGPGTRLTVT.

Only a few counts were recorded for this clone. The chain is built from TRBV19 and TRBJ1-5; maybe TRBD1 (6 bases). Germline values: CDR1 LNHDA, CDR2 SQIVND (reference sequence). The CDR3 extends over 14 amino acids. V was clipped by 5 bases and J by 5 bases, with 13 bases between them. The CDR3 nucleotides are TGTGCCAGTAGTCACAGAGGGGGAGATCAGCCCCAGCATTTT. The encoded protein is CASSHRGGDQPQHF.

The chain combines TRBV30 with TRBJ1-3, with D perhaps TRBD1 (5 bases). Deletions cut 0 bases from V and 0 bases from J, with 18 bases between. Per germline, CDR1 GTSNPN and CDR2 SVGIG (reference sequence). The length of the CDR3 is 18 residues. CDR3 sequence: CAWSVLSGRGSSGNTIYF. CDR3 in DNA: TGTGCCTGGAGTGTACTTTCCGGGCGGGGCAGCTCTGGAAACACCATATATTTT.

V gene TRBV9 combines with J gene TRBJ2-4, with TRBD2 matching 10 bases. This CDR3 is built from 14 residues. V dropped 3 bases and J dropped 7; count of bases not matched to a gene: 4. The germline gives CDR1 SGDLS, CDR2 YYNGEE. The CDR3 here is CASSEVSGRNIQYF. DNA for the CDR3: TGTGCCAGCAGCGAAGTTAGCGGGAGGAACATTCAGTACTTC.

The chain is built from TRBV2 and TRBJ2-7, with 12 bases aligning to TRBD2. V lost 7 bases and J lost 2; bases outside the gene matches: 6. This CDR3 spans 15 amino acids. Germline CDR1 reads SNHLY; CDR2 reads FYNNEI. The CDR3 region is CASTKGLAGAYEQYF. CDR3 sequence (DNA): TGTGCCAGCACCAAGGGACTAGCGGGCGCCTACGAGCAGTACTTC.

Worth noting for this clone: The sample has other DNA sequences that encode this CDR3 too. V is TRBV6-5 and J is TRBJ1-2; 8 bases match TRBD1. The CDR3 has 14 residues. Germline V gives CDR1 MNHEY, CDR2 SVGAGI. Trimming at V came to 6 bases and at J to 0 bases, leaving 3 bases not matched to a gene. The chain's CDR3 is CASSLDRANYGYTF. Here the CDR3 DNA reads TGTGCCAGCAGCCTGGACAGGGCTAACTATGGCTACACCTTC.

This clone has more than one count but fewer than ten. The chain couples TRBV5-1 to TRBJ1-4, with D unclear. This CDR3 is built from 13 residues. V shed 4 bases and J shed 8 bases, with 12 bases lying between them. Germline V gene sequence: CDR1 SGHRS, CDR2 YFSETQ. CDR3 sequence reads: CASSGEEGEKLFF. The CDR3 region has the DNA TGCGCCAGCAGCGGGGAAGAGGGAGAAAAACTGTTTTTT.

This clone was seen once. This sequence joins TRBV7-9 and TRBJ1-2; the D gene is possibly TRBD1 (5 bases). From germline, CDR1 is SEHNR and CDR2 FQNEAQ (reference sequence). V lost 4 bases, J lost 5 bases, and 17 bases lay in between. The CDR3 runs to 15 residues. CDR3 nucleotide sequence: TGTGCCAGCAGCTCGGGAGGGGTCCGTCCTTATGGCTACACCTTC. This gives the protein CASSSGGVRPYGYTF. Looking up the rest from reference TRBV7-9 and TRBJ1-2 gives the full variable domain: DTGVSQNPRHKITKRGQNVTFRCDPISEHNRLYWYRQTLGQGPEFLTYFQNEAQLEKSRLLSDRFSAERPKGSFSTLEIQRTEQGDSAMYLCASSSGGVRPYGYTFGSGTRLTVV.

This clone is a singleton in its sample. The rearrangement uses TRBV5-4 and TRBJ1-1, with TRBD1 identical over 8 bases. Losses at the gene ends were 3 bases for V and 1 base for J; bases not matched to a gene: 5. Germline CDR1 and CDR2: SGHNT and YYREEE (reference sequence). The CDR3 covers 15 residues. The CDR3 DNA reads TGTGCCAGCAGCTCGGACAGGGCGAGGAACACTGAAGCTTTCTTT. Translated, it gives CASSSDRARNTEAFF.

The CDR3 DNA follows: TGTGCCAGCAGCCCTGGGACAGGACTGTGGGCCAACGTCCTGACTTTC. Protein sequence: CASSPGTGLWANVLTF. The J gene is TRBJ2-6, the V gene TRBV5-5, with 8 bases matching TRBD1. V trimming: 4 bases; J trimming: 5 bases; junction bases outside the gene matches: 8. The CDR3 has 16 residues. Germline V gene sequence: CDR1 SGHKS, CDR2 YYEKEE (reference sequence).

V is TRBV6-5 and J is TRBJ1-2; possibly TRBD1 for D (6 bases). Trimming stripped 4 bases from V and 1 base from J, with 13 bases between. CDR3 length: 15 residues. CDR1 and CDR2 from the germline V gene are MNHEY and SVGAGI. In DNA, the CDR3 is TGTGCCAGCAGTTTTATACAGGGAAGTAACTATGGCTACACCTTC. Amino acids: CASSFIQGSNYGYTF.

Here the CDR3 reads CASSYLGGDTEAFF. The CDR3 DNA sequence: TGTGCCAGCAGTTACTTGGGGGGTGACACTGAAGCTTTCTTT. V gene TRBV6-5 combines with J gene TRBJ1-1; D is possibly TRBD1 (5 bases). There are 14 residues in the CDR3. Trimming took off 1 base at V and 3 bases at J, with 9 bases between the two ends. The germline CDR1 and CDR2 sequences are MNHEY and SVGAGI.

V gene TRBV7-9 combines with J gene TRBJ1-4; 10 nucleotides line up with TRBD1. CDR3 length: 14 amino acids. V dropped 5 bases and J dropped 5; count of bases not matched to a gene: 2. CDR1 and CDR2 (germline): SEHNR, FQNEAQ (reference sequence). CDR3 bases: TGTGCCAGCAGCCCGGACAGGGGGAATGAAAAACTGTTTTTT. The encoded protein is CASSPDRGNEKLFF.

The chain uses TRBV19 and TRBJ1-2; D not resolved. V gave up 6 bases and J gave up 5 bases, with 10 bases separating them. The germline CDR1 and CDR2 sequences are LNHDA and SQIVND (reference sequence). CDR3 length: 12 residues. The CDR3: CASSLRAYGYTF. The CDR3 DNA is TGTGCCAGTAGCCTCCGGGCATATGGCTACACCTTC.

The chain recombines TRBV30 with TRBJ1-4; D not resolved. Trimming shortened V by 1 base and J by 8 bases, and 11 bases separated the two germline ends. The CDR3 totals 13 residues. Germline values: CDR1 GTSNPN, CDR2 SVGIG (reference sequence). The CDR3 here is CAWSAVGWEKLFF. CDR3 bases: TGTGCCTGGAGTGCTGTAGGATGGGAAAAACTGTTTTTT.

This chain uses TRBV9 with TRBJ2-7, with D possibly matching TRBD1 (6 bases). Germline V gene sequence: CDR1 SGDLS, CDR2 YYNGEE. Trimming removed 0 bases from V and 3 bases from J, with 13 bases in between. CDR3 length: 15 residues. CDR3 loop: CASSVATGSSYEQYF. In DNA form, the CDR3 reads TGTGCCAGCAGCGTAGCTACAGGGTCGAGCTACGAGCAGTACTTC.

The chain uses TRBV5-5 and TRBJ2-7, with 7 bases lining up with TRBD1. This CDR3 is built from 13 residues. The V and J ends lost 1 base and 3 bases, in that order; junction bases with no gene match: 1. Germline loops: CDR1 SGHKS, CDR2 YYEKEE (reference sequence). CDR3 nucleotide sequence: TGTGCCAGCAGCTTGAGACAGGGCTACGAGCAGTACGTC. Its protein is CASSLRQGYEQYV.

The chain is built from TRBV7-9 and TRBJ2-5; D is ambiguous. Germline V gene data show CDR1 as SEHNR and CDR2 as FQNEAQ (reference sequence). CDR3 length: 15 amino acids. With 4 bases removed from V and 5 bases from J, the gap between germline ends came to 17 bases. The CDR3 DNA reads as TGTGCCAGCAGCTACATGGGATACAGCCGGGAGACCCAGTACTTC. This gives the protein CASSYMGYSRETQYF.

J is TRBJ1-5 and V is TRBV28; D is undetermined. Per germline, CDR1 MDHEN and CDR2 SYDVKM. V was clipped by 7 bases and J by 1 base, with 17 bases between them. CDR3 length equals 16 residues. The CDR3 DNA reads TGTGCCAGCATCCATAACCGGGGTCTAAGCAATCAGCCCCAGCATTTT. Its protein product is CASIHNRGLSNQPQHF.

The V call is TRBV12-1, the J call TRBJ2-3; TRBD1 reflects the table's D call only, with no check against the DNA. TRBV12-1 corresponds to a pseudogene. This CDR3 contains 15 residues. The DNA for the CDR3 is TGTGCCAGCACCAAGGACAGGGGGTTCACAGATACGCAGTATTTT. It translates to CASTKDRGFTDTQYF.

CDR3 loop: CASSQGGYTEAFF. DNA of the CDR3: TGCGCCAGCAGCCAAGGGGGGTACACTGAAGCTTTCTTT. The V call is TRBV4-3, the J call TRBJ1-1; possible D gene TRBD1, 5 bases. The CDR3 spans 13 residues. CDR1 is LGHNA, CDR2 YSLEER, per germline. Trimming took off 1 base at V and 3 bases at J, with 6 bases between the two ends.

The table lists this clone with a count of one. The V and J genes are TRBV5-1 and TRBJ1-4; 9 bases are shared with TRBD1. CDR3 size: 15 residues. Losses at the gene ends were 0 bases for V and 8 bases for J; bases not matched to a gene: 5. The V gene's germline CDR1 is SGHRS and CDR2 YFSETQ. The CDR3 DNA reads as TGCGCCAGCAGCTTGGAGGGACAGGGCAGAGAAAAACTGTTTTTT. As protein: CASSLEGQGREKLFF.

J is TRBJ2-7 and V is TRBV14; 8 bases line up with TRBD2. After removal of 4 bases from V and 0 bases from J, the junction contained 11 bases not matched to a gene. Germline CDR1 reads SGHDN; CDR2 reads FVKESK. The CDR3 runs 17 residues. Here the CDR3 reads CASSLGLAGVSSYEQYF. The CDR3 nucleotides are TGTGCCAGCAGCCTGGGGCTAGCGGGTGTCAGCTCCTACGAGCAGTACTTC.

This clone appeared once. This chain joins TRBV30 and TRBJ1-1; the D gene is possibly TRBD1 (5 bases). Per the germline V gene, CDR1 is GTSNPN and CDR2 is SVGIG (reference sequence). Trimming removed 4 bases at V and 10 bases at J, with 13 bases between. CDR3 length: 11 residues. Written as DNA, the CDR3 is TGTGCCTGGACCCGGGGGACGGGAGCTTTCTTT. Its protein is CAWTRGTGAFF. The variable domain in full, completed from reference TRBV30 and TRBJ1-1, reads SQTIHQWPATLVQPVGSPLSLECTVEGTSNPNLYWYRQAAGRGLQLLFYSVGIGQISSEVPQNLSASRPQDRQFILSSKKLLLSDSGFYLCAWTRGTGAFFGQGTRLTVV.